A selection of T cell receptor beta chains follows, all from one sample in a study of shared clonotypes between healthy human individuals. Only in-frame clones appear in the TCRdb table, and some are missing; sequencing was by immunoSEQ multiplex PCR. The repertoire holds about 990,000 clones, with around 82% as singletons. Sequencing was carried out using memory CD4+ T cells from PBMCs. These receptors were taken from a man between 18 and 29 years old in good health. Some clones in this sample may be carry-over from other donors' samples. CDR3s include the opening cysteine and the closing phenylalanine or tryptophan. Each record gives: CDR3 protein, CDR3 DNA, J gene, D gene, clone size, V gene. The D gene is left open where the match is weak. Where a row states a size, it is once, few, many or the class of an expanded clone; other rows omit it.

CASSQQGGTEAFF TGTGCCAGCAGCCAACAGGGGGGGACTGAAGCTTTCTTT TRBJ1-1 TRBD1 once TRBV6-5
CASIRSSGNTIYF TGTGCCAGTATACGGAGCTCTGGAAACACCATATATTTT TRBJ1-3 NA NA TRBV19
CAVPYTEAFF TGTGCCGTCCCATACACTGAAGCTTTCTTT TRBJ1-1 NA NA TRBV19
CAWSDRLDEKLFF TGTGCCTGGAGCGACAGGTTGGATGAAAAACTGTTTTTT TRBJ1-4 NA NA TRBV30
CASSPGDRRETEAFF TGTGCCAGCAGCCCAGGGGACAGGAGAGAGACTGAAGCTTTCTTT TRBJ1-1 TRBD1 NA TRBV7-2
CAWSFTQGPGNTIYF TGTGCCTGGAGTTTCACACAGGGTCCTGGAAACACCATATATTTT TRBJ1-3 NA NA TRBV30
CASTGQATYEQYF TGTGCCAGCACCGGACAGGCCACCTACGAGCAGTACTTC TRBJ2-7 TRBD1 NA TRBV2
CASSEGVGGYEQYF TGTGCCAGCAGTGAAGGCGTGGGGGGTTACGAGCAGTACTTC TRBJ2-7 NA NA TRBV2
CASSLLTGSYEQYF TGTGCCAGCAGTTTATTAACGGGCTCCTACGAGCAGTACTTC TRBJ2-7 NA once TRBV28
CASSLIAGETQYF TGTGCCAGCAGCTTAATAGCGGGAGAGACCCAGTACTTC TRBJ2-5 TRBD2 NA TRBV7-7
CASSQRKGSSNQPQHF TGTGCCAGCAGTCAACGTAAGGGAAGTAGCAATCAGCCCCAGCATTTT TRBJ1-5 NA once TRBV27
CASSQDSGQAHLPFF TGCGCCAGCAGCCAAGATAGTGGACAAGCCCATTTGCCGTTCTTC TRBJ2-1 NA once TRBV4-3
CASSSTPPGQVNYEQYF TGTGCCAGCAGCTCCACCCCCCCGGGACAGGTAAACTACGAGCAGTACTTC TRBJ2-7 TRBD1 NA TRBV11-2
CASSYGLGGNYGYTF TGTGCCAGCAGTTATGGATTGGGGGGGAACTATGGCTACACCTTC TRBJ1-2 NA NA TRBV6-6
CASRGRLGPNTDTQYF TGCGCCAGCAGGGGGAGGTTAGGGCCCAACACAGATACGCAGTATTTT TRBJ2-3 NA few TRBV5-1
CASSGNRGLAEKLFF TGTGCCAGCAGTGGGAACAGGGGCCTAGCCGAAAAACTGTTTTTT TRBJ1-4 TRBD1 NA TRBV6-1
CATSRGRPGAGELFF TGTGCCACCAGCAGAGGTAGACCAGGGGCCGGGGAGCTGTTTTTT TRBJ2-2 NA NA TRBV15
CASSLDAGYGYTF TGTGCCAGCAGCCTGGACGCTGGATATGGCTACACCTTC TRBJ1-2 NA NA TRBV11-1
CASWLAGATDTQYF TGTGCCAGCTGGCTAGCGGGGGCCACAGATACGCAGTATTTT TRBJ2-3 TRBD2 NA TRBV2